The next 30 T cell receptor beta chains were all read from a single sample in a study of T cells in Graves' hyperthyroidism and ophthalmopathy. RNA transcripts yielded amplified TCR beta CDR3 regions. HTBI primers were used for first-round RT-PCR of the TCR CDR3. TCRdb re-analysed the multiplex PCR reads in MiXCR, keeping a single row per CDR3 protein. This table holds about 540,000 distinct CDR3 sequences, roughly 50% found once. The specimen was peripheral blood or thyroid tissue (not recorded which). The receptor source for this set is a woman younger than 35 with Graves' hyperthyroidism.

The V and J genes are TRBV15 and TRBJ1-6; 7 nucleotides match TRBD1. Germline trimming cut 3 bases from V and 13 bases from J; bases unmatched to any gene: 9. The CDR3 is made up of 14 amino acids. Per germline, CDR1 LNHNV and CDR2 YYDKDF (reference sequence). This chain's CDR3 is CATSSGTVNQPLHF. The CDR3 DNA is TGTGCCACCAGCAGCGGGACAGTCAATCAGCCCCTCCACTTT.

This clonotype appeared a few times. This rearrangement joins TRBV5-1 to TRBJ1-1; D gene uncertain. The CDR3 spans 14 residues. CDR1 is SGHRS and CDR2 is YFSETQ in the germline V gene. V was clipped by 1 base and J by 0 bases, with 7 bases between them. The CDR3 region is CASSLFGLNTEAFF. CDR3 in DNA: TGCGCCAGCAGCTTGTTCGGGTTGAACACTGAAGCTTTCTTT.

The V call is TRBV20-1, the J call TRBJ2-7; D not certain. CDR1 is DFQATT, CDR2 SNEGSKA, per germline (reference sequence). The CDR3 has 15 residues. CDR3 protein: CSVEALGRQAYEQYF. The DNA for the CDR3 is TGCAGCGTTGAAGCGTTGGGCAGGCAAGCCTACGAGCAGTACTTC.

The chain carries TRBV7-9 and TRBJ2-7, with a weak D call TRBD1 (6 bases). CDR1 is SEHNR and CDR2 is FQNEAQ in the germline V gene (reference sequence). The CDR3 is made up of 13 amino acids. V was trimmed by 5 bases and J by 2 bases, leaving 10 bases between them. The CDR3 DNA sequence: TGTGCCAGCAGCCAATCAGGGGCCTACGAGCAGTACTTC. It encodes CASSQSGAYEQYF.

Ten or more counts support this clonotype. The V and J genes are TRBV10-3 and TRBJ1-2; the match to TRBD1 covers 10 bases. The length of the CDR3 is 14 residues. In germline, CDR1 is ENHRY, CDR2 SYGVKD. V dropped 4 bases and J dropped 6; count of bases not matched to a gene: 5. The CDR3 sequence is CAISVPGQGNGYTF. The CDR3 nucleotides read TGTGCCATCAGTGTTCCGGGACAGGGGAATGGCTACACCTTC.

This clonotype was detected ten times or more. V gene TRBV7-2 combines with J gene TRBJ1-6; D unclear. Per the germline V gene, CDR1 is SGHTA and CDR2 is FQGNSA. This CDR3 spans 12 amino acids. Trimming removed 5 bases at V and 8 bases at J, with 7 bases between. The CDR3 here is CASSPGHSPLHF. For the CDR3, the DNA is TGTGCCAGCAGCCCCGGGCATTCACCCCTCCACTTT.

This clonotype has only a few counts. The chain has TRBV2 and TRBJ1-4, with TRBD1 matching 7 bases. CDR1 is SNHLY, CDR2 FYNNEI, per germline. J lost 4 bases, V lost 8 bases, and 1 base had no gene match. The CDR3 is made up of 12 amino acids. The CDR3: CASGTVNEKLFF. CDR3 nucleotides: TGTGCCAGCGGGACAGTTAATGAAAAACTGTTTTTT.

This clonotype was recorded many times. This chain uses TRBV2 with TRBJ2-7; no clear D gene. There are 14 residues in the CDR3. V was shortened by 7 bases and J by 1 base, with 14 bases between the two germline ends. Germline-derived CDR1 and CDR2 are SNHLY and FYNNEI. CDR3 DNA sequence: TGTGCCAGCACAGAGGACCGCAGATCCTACGAGCAGTACTTC. This codes for CASTEDRRSYEQYF. Drawing the rest from reference TRBV2 and TRBJ2-7, the complete variable domain is EPEVTQTPSHQVTQMGQEVILRCVPISNHLYFYWYRQILGQKVEFLVSFYNNEISEKSEIFDDQFSVERPDGSNFTLKIRSTKLEDSAMYFCASTEDRRSYEQYFGPGTRLTVT.

In its sample, this clonotype was seen many times. The genes are TRBV15 and TRBJ2-7; D gene uncertain. This CDR3 is built from 14 residues. Trimming took off 1 base at V and 2 bases at J, with 9 bases between the two ends. Per germline, CDR1 LNHNV and CDR2 YYDKDF (reference sequence). The CDR3 nucleotides are TGTGCCACCAGCAGAGGGGCAGGAACCTACGAGCAGTACTTC. This translates into CATSRGAGTYEQYF.

This clonotype was observed a handful of times. V usage is TRBV7-2 and J usage is TRBJ1-6; 9 bases align to TRBD1. Germline values: CDR1 SGHTA, CDR2 FQGNSA. The CDR3 has 13 amino acids. The V and J ends lost 8 bases and 7 bases, in that order; junction bases with no gene match: 3. CDR3 sequence (DNA): TGTGCCAGCCGACAGGGGGGGAATTCACCCCTCCACTTT. It is translated as CASRQGGNSPLHF.

This clonotype was observed a few times. The CDR3 loop is CASSSGLAGGPVQYF. The DNA of the CDR3 is TGTGCCAGCAGCTCGGGACTAGCGGGAGGGCCGGTGCAGTACTTC. The chain recombines TRBV7-8 with TRBJ2-7, with TRBD2 identical over 16 bases. The CDR3 is 15 amino acids. After removal of 4 bases from V and 9 bases from J, the junction contained 6 bases not matched to a gene. Germline values: CDR1 SGHVS, CDR2 FQNEAQ.

This clonotype was detected only a few times. The chain joins TRBV19 to TRBJ1-3; D is uncertain. Germline V CDR1 and CDR2: LNHDA, SQIVND (reference sequence). The CDR3 extends over 14 amino acids. V was shortened by 7 bases and J by 0 bases, with 10 bases between the two germline ends. The CDR3 region is CASMGWISGNTIYF. For the CDR3, the DNA is TGTGCCAGTATGGGATGGATCTCTGGAAACACCATATATTTT.

As regards this clonotype: Since a much larger clone is just one base distant, this may be a read error. V is TRBV7-9 and J is TRBJ1-1; TRBD1 aligns across 9 bases. Germline V lookup: CDR1 SEHNR, CDR2 FQNEAQ (reference sequence). CDR3 length: 13 amino acids. CDR3 protein: CANSMTGGTEAFF. CDR3 in DNA: TGTGCCAACAGCATGACAGGGGGGACTGAAGCTTTCTTT.

CDR3 loop: CASGSSTSGYYEQYF. The CDR3 nucleotides are TGTGCCAGCGGCTCATCGACTAGCGGATACTACGAGCAGTACTTC. The gene calls are TRBV7-9 and TRBJ2-7; 9 positions agree with TRBD2. This CDR3 contains 15 residues. Germline CDR1 reads SEHNR; CDR2 reads FQNEAQ (reference sequence). Trimming cost V 8 bases and J 3 bases; bases outside gene matches: 11. The variable domain in full, completed from reference TRBV7-9 and TRBJ2-7, reads DTGVSQNPRHKITKRGQNVTFRCDPISEHNRLYWYRQTLGQGPEFLTYFQNEAQLEKSRLLSDRFSAERPKGSFSTLEIQRTEQGDSAMYLCASGSSTSGYYEQYFGPGTRLTVT.

This clonotype was seen a few times. The rearrangement joins TRBV29-1 to TRBJ2-7; 8 nucleotides match TRBD2. J gave up 7 bases and V 6 bases, and 8 bases lay outside the gene matches. This CDR3 region has 12 residues. Germline loops: CDR1 SQVTM, CDR2 ANQGSEA. Here the CDR3 reads CSVGGTREEQYF. CDR3 bases: TGCAGCGTCGGGGGGACTAGAGAGGAGCAGTACTTC.

The genes are TRBV20-1 and TRBJ1-4; possibly TRBD1 for D (6 bases). The germline V gene encodes CDR1 DFQATT and CDR2 SNEGSKA (reference sequence). Trimming took off 5 bases at V and 8 bases at J, with 15 bases between the two ends. CDR3 size: 13 residues. CDR3 DNA: TGCAGTGCTTACAGGGCAGTAAGGGAAAAACTGTTTTTT. Residues: CSAYRAVREKLFF.

The chain combines TRBV25-1 with TRBJ2-7, with 7 bases fitting TRBD1. This CDR3 region has 13 residues. Germline V gene data show CDR1 as MGHDK and CDR2 as SYGVNS. Trimming removed 8 bases from V and 7 bases from J; junction bases left unmatched: 11. The CDR3 coding sequence is TGTGCCAGCCAACAGGGGCTGAGGGATGAGCAGTACTTC. Encoded protein: CASQQGLRDEQYF.

This chain joins TRBV5-1 and TRBJ2-2, with D possibly being TRBD1 (5 bases). Trimming pared 1 base from V and 4 bases from J, leaving 5 bases between. This CDR3 contains 13 residues. Germline V gene data show CDR1 as SGHRS and CDR2 as YFSETQ. Here the CDR3 DNA reads TGCGCCAGCAGCTTGCAGGGCACCGGGGAGCTGTTTTTT. It yields the protein CASSLQGTGELFF.

The CDR3 sequence is CASRPRTGLHEQYF. CDR3 sequence (DNA): TGCGCCAGCAGGCCCAGGACGGGTTTGCACGAGCAGTACTTC. This sequence joins TRBV5-1 and TRBJ2-7; D gene unclear. The germline gives CDR1 SGHRS, CDR2 YFSETQ. Between the trimmed V and J ends, which lost 5 bases and 5 bases, there was a span of 17 bases. This CDR3 spans 14 amino acids.

The table lists this clonotype with a few counts. V usage is TRBV7-8 and J usage is TRBJ1-4; unclear D gene. Germline loops: CDR1 SGHVS, CDR2 FQNEAQ. This CDR3 region has 16 residues. The V gene lost 6 bases and the J gene lost 8 bases, with 22 bases spanning the gap. CDR3 in amino acids: CASSFFGGLEGEKLFF. The CDR3, as DNA: TGTGCCAGCAGTTTCTTCGGCGGGCTAGAAGGGGAAAAACTGTTTTTT. The full variable domain, rest sourced from reference TRBV7-8 and TRBJ1-4, is GAGVSQSPRYKVAKRGQDVALRCDPISGHVSLFWYQQALGQGPEFLTYFQNEAQLDKSGLPSDRFFAERPEGSVSTLKIQRTQQEDSAVYLCASSFFGGLEGEKLFFGSGTQLSVL.

This chain connects TRBV7-9 to TRBJ2-5, with TRBD2 matching over 14 bases. Germline V gene lookup returns CDR1 SEHNR and CDR2 FQNEAQ (reference sequence). The CDR3 consists of 16 residues. V lost 4 bases and J lost 1; bases outside the gene matches: 2. CDR3 sequence reads: CASSWGTSGGQETQYF. In DNA form, the CDR3 reads TGTGCCAGCAGCTGGGGGACTAGCGGGGGCCAAGAGACCCAGTACTTC.

The table lists this clonotype with many counts. The chain joins TRBV7-6 to TRBJ1-4; 8 nucleotides line up with TRBD1. V shed 4 bases, J shed 8 bases, and the junction held 9 bases outside the gene matches. Germline V gives CDR1 SGHVS, CDR2 FNYEAQ. This CDR3 has 15 residues. Here the CDR3 reads CASSSYRTGTEKLFF. In nucleotides, the CDR3 is TGTGCCAGCAGCTCCTACCGGACAGGGACAGAAAAACTGTTTTTT. Full variable domain (missing parts from reference TRBV7-6 and TRBJ1-4): GAGVSQSPRYKVTKRGQDVALRCDPISGHVSLYWYRQALGQGPEFLTYFNYEAQQDKSGLPNDRFSAERPEGSISTLTIQRTEQRDSAMYRCASSSYRTGTEKLFFGSGTQLSVL.

This clonotype was observed a handful of times. The genes are TRBV2 and TRBJ1-5, with a tentative D call TRBD1 (5 bases). V dropped 2 bases and J dropped 3 bases, with 17 bases sitting between them. Per germline, CDR1 SNHLY and CDR2 FYNNEI. The CDR3 is made up of 17 amino acids. DNA for the CDR3: TGTGCCAGCAGTGAAACAGGAAGGGCCCGCCCCAATCAGCCCCAGCATTTT. Encoded protein: CASSETGRARPNQPQHF.

This clonotype was picked up a small number of times. One junction end disagrees with the germline gene, perhaps due to a read error. This chain connects TRBV7-9 to TRBJ1-1; the D is unclear. Germline V gives CDR1 SEHNR, CDR2 FQNEAQ (reference sequence). The CDR3 extends over 14 amino acids. The CDR3 spells CASSQDAGREQAFF. The DNA for the CDR3 is TGCGCCAGCAGCCAAGATGCTGGGAGGGAGCAAGCTTTCTTT.

In its sample, this clonotype was seen many times. The rearrangement links TRBV10-3 to TRBJ1-4; D call uncertain. The CDR3 loop spans 11 amino acids. Germline V gene lookup returns CDR1 ENHRY and CDR2 SYGVKD. Trimming took 0 bases from V and 8 from J, leaving 1 base between them. The CDR3 is CAISESEKLFF. The DNA of the CDR3 is TGTGCCATCAGTGAGTCCGAAAAACTGTTTTTT.

This clonotype is a singleton in its sample. The chain combines TRBV29-1 with TRBJ2-2, with D uncertain. Germline CDR1 reads SQVTM; CDR2 reads ANQGSEA. V was clipped by 2 bases and J by 6 bases, with 16 bases between them. The CDR3 sequence is 15 residues long. Here the CDR3 reads CSVEIRVGFAGELFF. DNA of the CDR3: TGCAGCGTTGAAATCCGAGTGGGATTCGCCGGGGAGCTGTTTTTT.

The chain recombines TRBV10-3 with TRBJ1-5; 7 bases line up with TRBD1. Germline-derived CDR1 and CDR2 are ENHRY and SYGVKD. The CDR3 runs 15 residues. Unmatched junction bases numbered 12, after V lost 6 bases and J lost 7 bases. CDR3 residues: CAISLTDRIRQPQHF. CDR3 in DNA: TGTGCCATCAGCCTCACGGACAGGATCAGGCAGCCCCAGCATTTT.

Details on this clonotype: Given the absence of the conserved phenylalanine or tryptophan at the CDR3 end, a read error is likely. In DNA form, the CDR3 reads TGTGCTAGTGGTTTGTATCGGGACAATGGCTACACCCTC. Encoded protein: CASGLYRDNGYTL. V is TRBV12-5 and J is TRBJ1-2; D is possibly TRBD1 (6 bases). Germline assignment: CDR1 LGHNT and CDR2 FRNRAP. This CDR3 comprises 13 residues. Deletions cut 2 bases from V and 6 bases from J, with 10 bases between.

This clonotype was recorded a few times. The gene calls are TRBV7-2 and TRBJ1-6, with D tentatively TRBD1 (5 bases). The CDR3 has 13 residues. The V and J ends lost 6 bases and 12 bases respectively, with 15 bases between them. Germline V CDR1 and CDR2: SGHTA, FQGNSA. CDR3 nucleotides: TGTGCCAGCAGGTTCGACGGGGGGGGACCCCTCCACTTT. Translation: CASRFDGGGPLHF.

The chain links TRBV25-1 to TRBJ2-7; 11 positions match TRBD2. CDR1 and CDR2 from the germline V gene are MGHDK and SYGVNS. This CDR3 contains 13 residues. The CDR3 loop reads CARAELAGAEQYF. The CDR3 nucleotides read TGTGCTAGAGCAGAACTAGCGGGAGCCGAGCAGTACTTC.